Following are 14 T cell receptor beta chains from one sample sequenced in a study of cytomegalovirus exposure and HLA in healthy donors. A multiplex PCR was run with 60 Vbeta primers and 13 Jbeta primers. Method: immunoSEQ multiplex PCR; TCRdb's copy keeps in-frame clones and lacks some. The sample includes around 100,000 clones, 70% to 80% seen only once; the top ten take around 5.8%. The sequenced sample consisted of PBMCs. These receptors all come from a woman aged 25 to 39 in good health and CMV-seropositive.

V is TRBV5-1 and J is TRBJ1-5, with D possibly TRBD1 on 6 matching bases. Deletions cut 4 bases from V and 5 bases from J, with 13 bases between. The germline V gene encodes CDR1 SGHRS and CDR2 YFSETQ. This CDR3 has 14 residues. The CDR3 region has the DNA TGCGCCAGCAGCCCTACAGGGTATGATCAGCCCCAGCATTTT. Its protein is CASSPTGYDQPQHF.

This clone was seen just once. V usage is TRBV6-1 and J usage is TRBJ1-2, with TRBD1 matching 11 bases. CDR1 MNHNS and CDR2 SASEGT come from the germline V gene. The CDR3 has 15 residues. J gave up 5 bases and V 2 bases, and 4 bases lay outside the gene matches. CDR3 DNA sequence: TGTGCCAGCAGTGAAACCGGGACAGGGGGATATGGCTACACCTTC. It codes for CASSETGTGGYGYTF.

The J gene is TRBJ1-1, the V gene TRBV7-8; no firm D call. V was trimmed by 7 bases and J by 1 base, leaving 16 bases between them. Germline V gene lookup returns CDR1 SGHVS and CDR2 FQNEAQ. The CDR3 contains 15 residues. The CDR3 sequence is CASTPVLGRNTEAFF. The CDR3 DNA follows: TGTGCCAGCACCCCAGTTTTAGGGAGGAACACTGAAGCTTTCTTT.

This rearrangement joins TRBV7-9 to TRBJ1-2; D is unresolved. V dropped 2 bases and J dropped 6 bases, with 10 bases sitting between them. This CDR3 spans 13 amino acids. The germline CDR1 and CDR2 sequences are SEHNR and FQNEAQ (reference sequence). The CDR3 nucleotides read TGTGCCAGCAGCTTATTTTTACTTCATGGCTACACCTTC. Translating it yields CASSLFLLHGYTF.

Written as DNA, the CDR3 is TGTGCCAGCAGCTTACAGAAAGAGACCCAGTACTTC. This sequence encodes CASSLQKETQYF. The chain is built from TRBV7-2 and TRBJ2-5, with unresolved D. Germline CDR1 reads SGHTA; CDR2 reads FQGNSA. The CDR3 is 12 amino acids. The V end lost 2 bases, the J end lost 3 bases, and 4 bases lay between the germline ends.

In its sample, this clone was seen a few times. The chain carries TRBV5-6 and TRBJ2-7; D is ambiguous. This CDR3 contains 13 residues. With 2 bases removed from V and 2 bases from J, the gap between germline ends came to 8 bases. Per the germline V gene, CDR1 is SGHDT and CDR2 is YYEEEE. CDR3 bases: TGTGCCAGCAGCTTTCTCGTAACCTACGAGCAGTACTTC. Encoded protein: CASSFLVTYEQYF.

A remark on this clone: A read error may account for a junction end that differs from germline. The chain links TRBV27 to TRBJ1-2, with unresolved D. The germline gives CDR1 MNHEY, CDR2 SMNVEV (reference sequence). The CDR3 is made up of 13 amino acids. CDR3 sequence (DNA): TGTGCCAGCACCAATACACCTAACTATGGCTGCACCTTC. Translating gives CASTNTPNYGCTF.

The chain is built from TRBV9 and TRBJ1-3; no definite D call. Deletions cut 0 bases from V and 1 base from J, with 20 bases between. The CDR3 covers 19 residues. The germline V gene encodes CDR1 SGDLS and CDR2 YYNGEE. The DNA of the CDR3 is TGTGCCAGCAGCGTAGCACCCACCCCGGTAGCCTCATCTGGAAACACCATATATTTT. The encoded protein is CASSVAPTPVASSGNTIYF.

Regarding this clone: Other DNA variants within this sample encode the same CDR3. The V call is TRBV5-1, the J call TRBJ1-4; D ambiguous. Trimming pared 0 bases from V and 4 bases from J, leaving 4 bases between. This CDR3 region has 13 residues. The germline CDR1 and CDR2 sequences are SGHRS and YFSETQ. The CDR3 DNA reads TGCGCCAGCAGCTTGGGCGGTAATGAAAAACTGTTTTTT. Translated, it gives CASSLGGNEKLFF.

The gene calls are TRBV7-2 and TRBJ1-1; D gene ambiguous. Germline V CDR1 and CDR2: SGHTA, FQGNSA. Trimming shortened V by 1 base and J by 8 bases, and 5 bases separated the two germline ends. The CDR3 has 11 amino acids. CDR3 DNA sequence: TGTGCCAGCAGCTTAGTACAGGAAGCTTTCTTT. It codes for CASSLVQEAFF.

The chain links TRBV9 to TRBJ2-3; no firm D call. Germline values: CDR1 SGDLS, CDR2 YYNGEE. The CDR3 length is 14 residues. The germline V and J ends were trimmed by 3 bases and 2 bases, with 10 bases remaining between them. The CDR3 sequence: CASSAPRSTDTQYF. CDR3 bases: TGTGCCAGCAGCGCCCCGCGCTCCACAGATACGCAGTATTTT.

The chain employs TRBV29-1 and TRBJ1-2, with D uncertain. Deletions cut 5 bases from V and 8 bases from J, with 21 bases between. Per germline, CDR1 SQVTM and CDR2 ANQGSEA. The CDR3 loop spans 14 amino acids. The CDR3 sequence is CSVFPEEGGGGYTF. CDR3 bases: TGCAGCGTTTTTCCGGAAGAGGGCGGAGGAGGCTACACCTTC.

The chain employs TRBV9 and TRBJ2-5; D perhaps matches TRBD1 (6 bases). Matching the DNA end better, TRBJ2-7 makes the J call doubtful. The CDR3 runs to 14 residues. Germline CDR1 reads SGDLS; CDR2 reads YYNGEE. The CDR3 coding sequence is TGTGCCAGCAGCGTAGTGGGGGCCTCCTACGAGCAGTACTTC. Its translation: CASSVVGASYEQYF.

The rearrangement links TRBV7-8 to TRBJ1-5; D perhaps matches TRBD1 (6 bases). This CDR3 is 15 amino acids long. With 1 base removed from V and 5 bases from J, the gap between germline ends came to 12 bases. CDR1 and CDR2 (germline): SGHVS, FQNEAQ. CDR3 protein: CASSLEQGGYQPQHF. CDR3 DNA: TGTGCCAGCAGCTTAGAACAGGGAGGGTATCAGCCCCAGCATTTT.